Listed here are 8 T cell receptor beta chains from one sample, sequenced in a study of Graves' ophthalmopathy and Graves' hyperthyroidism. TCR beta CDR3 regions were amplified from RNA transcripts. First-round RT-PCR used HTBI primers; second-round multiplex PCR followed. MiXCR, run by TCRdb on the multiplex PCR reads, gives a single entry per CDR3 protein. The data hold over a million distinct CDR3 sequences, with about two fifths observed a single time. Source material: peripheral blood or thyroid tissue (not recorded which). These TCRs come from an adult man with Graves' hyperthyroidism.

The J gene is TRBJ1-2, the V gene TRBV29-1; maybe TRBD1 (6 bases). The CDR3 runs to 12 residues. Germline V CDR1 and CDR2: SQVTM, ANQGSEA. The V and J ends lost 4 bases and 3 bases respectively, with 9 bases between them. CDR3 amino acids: CSVVAGDYGYTF. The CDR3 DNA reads TGCAGCGTTGTTGCAGGGGACTATGGCTACACCTTC.

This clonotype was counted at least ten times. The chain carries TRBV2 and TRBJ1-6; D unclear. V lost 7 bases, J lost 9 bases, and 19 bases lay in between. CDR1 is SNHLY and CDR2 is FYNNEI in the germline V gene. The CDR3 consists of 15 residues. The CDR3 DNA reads TGTGCCAGCACCGGATGGGCGGGGTACAGTTCACCCCTCCACTTT. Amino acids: CASTGWAGYSSPLHF. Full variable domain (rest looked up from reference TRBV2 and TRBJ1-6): EPEVTQTPSHQVTQMGQEVILRCVPISNHLYFYWYRQILGQKVEFLVSFYNNEISEKSEIFDDQFSVERPDGSNFTLKIRSTKLEDSAMYFCASTGWAGYSSPLHFGNGTRLTVT.

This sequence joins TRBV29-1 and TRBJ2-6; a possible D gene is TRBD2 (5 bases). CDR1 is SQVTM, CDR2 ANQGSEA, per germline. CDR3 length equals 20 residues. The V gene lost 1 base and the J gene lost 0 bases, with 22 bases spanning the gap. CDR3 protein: CSVEGRFRRAVSSGANVLTF. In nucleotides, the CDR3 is TGCAGCGTTGAAGGGCGTTTTAGGCGGGCGGTGTCCTCTGGGGCCAACGTCCTGACTTTC.

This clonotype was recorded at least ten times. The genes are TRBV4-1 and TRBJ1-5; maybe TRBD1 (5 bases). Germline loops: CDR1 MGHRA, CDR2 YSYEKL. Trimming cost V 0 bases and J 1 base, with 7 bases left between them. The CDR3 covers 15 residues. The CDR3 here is CASSQDKGSNQPQHF. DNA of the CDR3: TGCGCCAGCAGCCAAGATAAGGGGAGCAATCAGCCCCAGCATTTT.

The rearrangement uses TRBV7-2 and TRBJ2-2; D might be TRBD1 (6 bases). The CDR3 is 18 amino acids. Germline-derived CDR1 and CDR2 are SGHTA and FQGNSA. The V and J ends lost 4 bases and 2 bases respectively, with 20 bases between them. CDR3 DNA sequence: TGTGCCAGCAGCTCATATGCGAACAGGGAATTAAACACCGGGGAGCTGTTTTTT. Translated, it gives CASSSYANRELNTGELFF.

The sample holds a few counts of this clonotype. The CDR3 DNA reads as TGTGCCAGCAGTCCGATCCCGGGACAGGGACTCTACGAGCAGTACTTC. It specifies CASSPIPGQGLYEQYF. The rearrangement links TRBV7-2 to TRBJ2-7, with 9 bases identical to TRBD1. Trimming at V came to 6 bases and at J to 3 bases, leaving 12 bases not matched to a gene. Germline lookup yields CDR1 SGHTA and CDR2 FQGNSA. The CDR3 extends over 16 amino acids.

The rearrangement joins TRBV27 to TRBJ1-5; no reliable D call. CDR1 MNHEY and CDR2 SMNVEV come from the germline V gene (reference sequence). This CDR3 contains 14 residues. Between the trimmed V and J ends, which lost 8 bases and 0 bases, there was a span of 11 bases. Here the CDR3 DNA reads TGTGCCAGCGGGCCAGCGCATAGCAATCAGCCCCAGCATTTT. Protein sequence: CASGPAHSNQPQHF.

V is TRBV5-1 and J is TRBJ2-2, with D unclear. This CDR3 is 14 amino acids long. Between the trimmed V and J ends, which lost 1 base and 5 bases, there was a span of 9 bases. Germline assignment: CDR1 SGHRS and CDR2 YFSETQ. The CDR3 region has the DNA TGCGCCAGCAGCTTGCTCAGGTTGACCGGGGAGCTGTTTTTT. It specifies CASSLLRLTGELFF.